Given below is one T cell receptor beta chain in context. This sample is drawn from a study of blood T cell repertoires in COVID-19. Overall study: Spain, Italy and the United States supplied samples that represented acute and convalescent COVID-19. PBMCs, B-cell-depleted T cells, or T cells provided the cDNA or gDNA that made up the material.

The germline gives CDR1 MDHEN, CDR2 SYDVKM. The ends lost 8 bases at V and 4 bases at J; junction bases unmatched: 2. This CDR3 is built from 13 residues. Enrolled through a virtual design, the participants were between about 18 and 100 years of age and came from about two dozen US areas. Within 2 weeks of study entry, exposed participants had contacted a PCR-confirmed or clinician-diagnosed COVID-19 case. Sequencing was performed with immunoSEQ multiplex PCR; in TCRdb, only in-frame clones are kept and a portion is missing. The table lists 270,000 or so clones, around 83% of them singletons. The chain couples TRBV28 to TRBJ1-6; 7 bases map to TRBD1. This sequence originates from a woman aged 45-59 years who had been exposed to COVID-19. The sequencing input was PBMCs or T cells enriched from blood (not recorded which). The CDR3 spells CASLGQYNSPLHF. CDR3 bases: TGTGCCAGCCTGGGACAGTATAATTCACCCCTCCACTTT.